Sequencing of this T cell receptor (beta chain) was carried out in a study of cytomegalovirus exposure and HLA in healthy donors. This clone occurred once. 60 Vbeta and 13 Jbeta primers were used in PCR. Data came from immunoSEQ multiplex PCR; TCRdb stores just in-frame clones and leaves some out. The table includes fewer than 250,000 clones, roughly 80% detected once. The CDR3 totals 14 residues. In germline, CDR1 is MNHEY, CDR2 SVGAGI. Trimming took 6 bases from V and 4 from J, leaving 16 bases between them. The chain employs TRBV6-5 and TRBJ2-7, with D hard to call. The receptor's source is a male donor in good health and CMV-seronegative. Specimen: PBMCs. The CDR3 spells CASRYGGLNYEQYF. CDR3 nucleotide sequence: TGTGCCAGCAGGTACGGCGGCCTGAATTACGAGCAGTACTTC.